A single sample gave rise to the 15 T cell receptor beta chains below, sequenced in a study of cytotoxic CD8 clonotypes in ibrutinib-treated CLL. Sequencing used immunoSEQ multiplex PCR; TCRdb keeps in-frame clones, though not all of them. The table records about 40,000 clones, about 70% of them present only once. The sequences come from PBMCs, collected at disease progression, from a patient treated with ibrutinib. These receptor sequences come from a human donor with chronic lymphocytic leukemia.

This chain connects TRBV6-6 to TRBJ1-2; D is undetermined. The CDR3 covers 13 residues. The germline V gene has CDR1 MNHNY and CDR2 SVGAGI (reference sequence). The germline V and J ends were trimmed by 2 bases and 6 bases, with 10 bases remaining between them. CDR3 sequence (DNA): TGTGCCAGCAGTTACGACGGAACAAATGGCTACACCTTC. It specifies CASSYDGTNGYTF.

The rearrangement links TRBV14 to TRBJ2-2, with a possible D match to TRBD1 (6 bases). This CDR3 contains 14 residues. Trimming left V 0 bases short and J 6 bases short, with 8 bases between. In germline, CDR1 is SGHDN, CDR2 FVKESK. The CDR3, as DNA: TGTGCCAGCAGCCAAGAACAGGGACCCGGGGAGCTGTTTTTT. Its translation: CASSQEQGPGELFF.

J is TRBJ2-3 and V is TRBV19, with TRBD2 identical over 7 bases. The J segment lost 6 bases and the V segment lost 9 bases, leaving 12 bases of the junction unmatched. The CDR3 runs 14 residues. Germline-derived CDR1 and CDR2 are LNHDA and SQIVND (reference sequence). CDR3 sequence: CASHGEGWLDTQYF. CDR3 sequence (DNA): TGTGCCAGCCACGGGGAGGGTTGGTTGGATACGCAGTATTTT.

The chain joins TRBV29-1 to TRBJ2-1, with 8 bases that match TRBD2. Germline V lookup: CDR1 SQVTM, CDR2 ANQGSEA. After removal of 8 bases from V and 1 base from J, the junction contained 10 bases not matched to a gene. This CDR3 is 15 amino acids long. The CDR3 reads CSSKSGSRSYNEQFF. The CDR3 DNA sequence: TGCAGCTCAAAAAGCGGGAGCCGGTCCTACAATGAGCAGTTCTTC.

The gene calls are TRBV11-2 and TRBJ1-1, with D tentatively TRBD1 (5 bases). CDR3 size: 14 residues. Deletions cut 5 bases from V and 0 bases from J, with 10 bases between. Germline CDR1 and CDR2: SGHAT and FQNNGV. CDR3 protein: CASSPDRLNTEAFF. As DNA, the CDR3 is TGTGCCAGCAGCCCCGACAGACTGAACACTGAAGCTTTCTTT.

The chain has TRBV19 and TRBJ1-6; tentatively, D is TRBD1 (6 bases). CDR3 size: 14 residues. Germline V CDR1 and CDR2: LNHDA, SQIVND (reference sequence). The V end lost 7 bases, the J end lost 7 bases, and 14 bases lay between the germline ends. CDR3 amino acids: CASNLGGQNSPLHF. CDR3 coding DNA: TGTGCCAGTAATCTGGGGGGACAAAATTCACCCCTCCACTTT.

A few counts support this clone. The chain joins TRBV7-2 to TRBJ2-1, with TRBD2 matching over 8 bases. Germline CDR1 is SGHTA and CDR2 is FQGNSA. The CDR3 extends over 15 amino acids. J was trimmed by 8 bases and V by 5 bases; bases with no gene match: 11. The CDR3 nucleotides are TGTGCCAGCAGCCGACTAGCGAAGGGCCTCGATGAGCAGTTCTTC. Protein: CASSRLAKGLDEQFF.

The J gene is TRBJ2-1, the V gene TRBV15; TRBD2 matches 10 bases. J was trimmed by 9 bases and V by 0 bases; bases with no gene match: 8. Germline-derived CDR1 and CDR2 are LNHNV and YYDKDF (reference sequence). The CDR3 is made up of 16 amino acids. The CDR3 here is CATSRDRLAGAGEQFF. For the CDR3, the DNA is TGTGCCACCAGCAGAGATCGGCTAGCGGGAGCTGGTGAGCAGTTCTTC. The full variable domain, rest sourced from reference TRBV15 and TRBJ2-1, is DAMVIQNPRYQVTQFGKPVTLSCSQTLNHNVMYWYQQKSSQAPKLLFHYYDKDFNNEADTPDNFQSRRPNTSFCFLDIRSPGLGDTAMYLCATSRDRLAGAGEQFFGPGTRLTVL.

V is TRBV9 and J is TRBJ1-2; 9 bases agree with TRBD1. V was clipped by 0 bases and J by 6 bases; unmatched bases: 6. The CDR3 has 15 residues. Germline V gene data show CDR1 as SGDLS and CDR2 as YYNGEE. CDR3 loop: CASSVGTGEVHGYTF. In DNA, the CDR3 is TGTGCCAGCAGCGTAGGGACAGGGGAGGTTCATGGCTACACCTTC. The variable domain in full, with the rest retrieved from reference TRBV9 and TRBJ1-2, is DSGVTQTPKHLITATGQRVTLRCSPRSGDLSVYWYQQSLDQGLQFLIQYYNGEERAKGNILERFSAQQFPDLHSELNLSSLELGDSALYFCASSVGTGEVHGYTFGSGTRLTVV.

This clone was counted a single time. This chain links TRBV7-3 with TRBJ2-3; 10 bases are a match to TRBD1. There are 15 residues in the CDR3. CDR1 and CDR2 (germline): SGHTA, FQGTGA. V lost 5 bases, J lost 2 bases, and 4 bases stayed unmatched. CDR3 bases: TGTGCCAGCAGCGCCGACAGGGGGCCCACAGATACGCAGTATTTT. The encoded protein is CASSADRGPTDTQYF.

The rearrangement uses TRBV18 and TRBJ2-1, with TRBD2 matching over 9 bases. The CDR3 has 14 residues. CDR1 and CDR2 (germline): KGHSH, LQKENI. The V and J ends lost 2 bases and 8 bases, in that order; junction bases with no gene match: 4. The CDR3 is CASSPSGRRDEQFF. In DNA, the CDR3 is TGTGCCAGCTCACCAAGCGGGAGGAGGGATGAGCAGTTCTTC.

This clone has ten or more counts. The V gene is TRBV11-3, the J gene TRBJ2-1, with a tentative D call TRBD2 (6 bases). This CDR3 has 13 amino acids. CDR1 and CDR2 (germline): SGHNT, YENEEA. V was cut by 6 bases and J by 4 bases, with 10 bases left in between. This chain's CDR3 is CASRSGSYNEQFF. As DNA, the CDR3 is TGTGCCAGCAGATCCGGGAGTTACAATGAGCAGTTCTTC.

J is TRBJ2-3 and V is TRBV5-6; 8 positions agree with TRBD2. The CDR3 covers 16 residues. Germline V lookup: CDR1 SGHDT, CDR2 YYEEEE. V trimming: 4 bases; J trimming: 2 bases; junction bases outside the gene matches: 9. In DNA, the CDR3 is TGTGCCAGCAGCCCAGTCGGGGGACTAGACACAGATACGCAGTATTTT. This gives the protein CASSPVGGLDTDTQYF. The complete variable domain, with remaining parts taken from reference TRBV5-6 and TRBJ2-3, reads DAGVTQSPTHLIKTRGQQVTLRCSPKSGHDTVSWYQQALGQGPQFIFQYYEEEERQRGNFPDRFSGHQFPNYSSELNVNALLLGDSALYLCASSPVGGLDTDTQYFGPGTRLTVL.

This chain links TRBV27 with TRBJ2-1; no clear D gene. Germline V gene lookup returns CDR1 MNHEY and CDR2 SMNVEV (reference sequence). V dropped 5 bases and J dropped 10 bases, with 12 bases sitting between them. The CDR3 extends over 12 amino acids. The CDR3 nucleotides are TGTGCCAGCAGTCCCTCCTTAACGGAGCAGTTCTTC. Translating gives CASSPSLTEQFF.

The chain recombines TRBV29-1 with TRBJ2-3, with TRBD1 as a possible D gene (5 bases). CDR3 length: 15 amino acids. Germline V gene sequence: CDR1 SQVTM, CDR2 ANQGSEA. V dropped 4 bases and J dropped 3 bases, with 17 bases sitting between them. The chain's CDR3 is CSVVLAGIRTDTQYF. The CDR3 bases are TGCAGCGTTGTGTTGGCAGGGATTAGAACAGATACGCAGTATTTT.